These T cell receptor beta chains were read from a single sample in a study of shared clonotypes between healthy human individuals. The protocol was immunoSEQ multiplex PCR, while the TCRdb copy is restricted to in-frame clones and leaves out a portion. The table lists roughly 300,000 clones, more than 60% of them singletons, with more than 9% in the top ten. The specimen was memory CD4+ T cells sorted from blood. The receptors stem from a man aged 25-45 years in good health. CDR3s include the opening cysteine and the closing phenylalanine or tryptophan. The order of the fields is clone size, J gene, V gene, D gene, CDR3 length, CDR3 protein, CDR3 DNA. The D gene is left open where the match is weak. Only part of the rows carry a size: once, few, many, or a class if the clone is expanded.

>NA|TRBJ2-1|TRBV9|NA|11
CASSVGYEQFF
TGTGCCAGCAGCGTAGGGTATGAGCAGTTCTTC
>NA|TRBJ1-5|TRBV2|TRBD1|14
CASSGDSANQPQHF
TGTGCCAGCAGCGGGGACAGCGCCAATCAGCCCCAGCATTTT
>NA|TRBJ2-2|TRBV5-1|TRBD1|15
CASSPGQGLTGELFF
TGCGCCAGCAGTCCGGGACAGGGTCTTACCGGGGAGCTGTTTTTT
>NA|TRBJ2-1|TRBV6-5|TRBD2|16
CASSYSILAGNNEQFF
TGTGCCAGCAGTTACTCGATACTAGCGGGAAACAATGAGCAGTTCTTC
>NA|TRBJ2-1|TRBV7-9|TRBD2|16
CASSPLMDGRGNEQFF
TGTGCCAGCAGCCCACTTATGGACGGGAGGGGGAATGAGCAGTTCTTC
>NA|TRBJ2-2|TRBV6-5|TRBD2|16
CASSSLAGVLTGELFF
TGTGCCAGCAGTTCCCTAGCGGGAGTTCTTACCGGGGAGCTGTTTTTT
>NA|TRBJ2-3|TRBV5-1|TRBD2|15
CASSFSGLGTDTQYF
TGCGCCAGCAGCTTTAGCGGACTAGGCACAGATACGCAGTATTTT
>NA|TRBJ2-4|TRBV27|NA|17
CASSSPGMSSTCDIQYF
TGTGCCAGCAGTTCACCTGGGATGTCTTCGACGTGCGACATTCAGTACTTC
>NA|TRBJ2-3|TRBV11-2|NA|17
CASRDGRGRASIDTQYF
TGTGCCAGCCGCGACGGAAGGGGGAGGGCCTCGATAGATACGCAGTATTTT
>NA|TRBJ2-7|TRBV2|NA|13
CASSDAQTYEQYF
TGTGCCAGCAGTGACGCACAAACCTACGAGCAGTACTTC
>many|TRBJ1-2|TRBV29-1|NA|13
CSSRGSTGYSYTF
TGCAGCAGTCGGGGTTCTACCGGTTATAGCTACACCTTC
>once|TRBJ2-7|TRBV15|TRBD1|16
CATSREKKLTGDEQYF
TGTGCCACCAGCAGAGAGAAAAAATTGACAGGGGACGAGCAGTACTTC
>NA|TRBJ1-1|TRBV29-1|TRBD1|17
CSAQGDRGRRLVTEAFF
TGCAGCGCCCAGGGGGACAGGGGGCGCAGGTTGGTCACTGAAGCTTTCTTT
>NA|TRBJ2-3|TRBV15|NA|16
CATSNGPAKSTDTQYF
TGTGCCACCAGCAACGGTCCAGCGAAGAGCACAGATACGCAGTATTTT
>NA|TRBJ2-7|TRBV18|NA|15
CASSPIPGREREQYF
TGTGCCAGCTCACCCATACCGGGACGGGAACGAGAGCAGTACTTC
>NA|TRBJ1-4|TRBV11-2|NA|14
CASSPQSGSEKLFF
TGTGCCAGCAGCCCACAAAGTGGGTCTGAAAAACTGTTTTTT
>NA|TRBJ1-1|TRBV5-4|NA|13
CASSSQTGAEAFF
TGTGCCAGCAGCTCTCAAACGGGCGCTGAAGCTTTCTTT
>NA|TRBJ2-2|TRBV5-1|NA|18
CASSLRTSGRGNTGELFF
TGCGCCAGCAGCTTGCGAACCTCGGGACGGGGGAACACCGGGGAGCTGTTTTTT
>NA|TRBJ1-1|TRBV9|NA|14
CASSVDVGNTEAFF
TGTGCCAGCAGCGTAGATGTCGGGAACACTGAAGCTTTCTTT
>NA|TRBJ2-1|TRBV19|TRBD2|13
CALNREGSNEQFF
TGTGCCCTGAACCGGGAGGGTTCCAATGAGCAGTTCTTC
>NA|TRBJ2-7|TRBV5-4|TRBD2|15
CASSFTSGSFYEQYF
TGTGCCAGCAGCTTTACTAGCGGGAGTTTCTACGAGCAGTACTTC
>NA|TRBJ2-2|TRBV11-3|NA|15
CASSFSGAHTGELFF
TGTGCCAGCAGCTTTTCTGGGGCGCACACCGGGGAGCTGTTTTTT
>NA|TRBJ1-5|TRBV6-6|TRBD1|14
CASSPTGGPEPQHF
TGTGCCAGCAGTCCGACAGGGGGCCCCGAGCCCCAGCATTTT
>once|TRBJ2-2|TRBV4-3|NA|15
CASSQDLGGTGELFF
TGCGCCAGCAGCCAAGATTTGGGGGGCACCGGGGAGCTGTTTTTT
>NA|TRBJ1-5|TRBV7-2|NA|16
CASSSRGALSNQPQHF
TGTGCCAGCAGCTCTCGGGGGGCGTTGAGCAATCAGCCCCAGCATTTT
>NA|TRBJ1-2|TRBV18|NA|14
CASSPLQGGYGYTF
TGTGCCAGCTCACCACTTCAGGGCGGATATGGCTACACCTTC
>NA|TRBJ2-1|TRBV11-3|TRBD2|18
CASSLANRGLAGYNEQFF
TGTGCCAGCAGCTTAGCTAATAGGGGACTAGCGGGGTACAATGAGCAGTTCTTC
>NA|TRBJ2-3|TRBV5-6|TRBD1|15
CASSLGQGRADTQYF
TGTGCCAGCAGCTTAGGACAGGGTCGCGCAGATACGCAGTATTTT
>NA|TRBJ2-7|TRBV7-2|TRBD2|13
CASSRQTETSFRF
TGTGCCAGCAGCCGTCAAACCGAGACTAGCTTTCGGTTC
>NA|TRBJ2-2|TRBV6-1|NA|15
CASSEVLPPAGELFF
TGTGCCAGCAGTGAGGTCTTACCCCCCGCCGGGGAGCTGTTTTTT
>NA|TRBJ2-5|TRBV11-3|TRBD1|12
CASSGTGETQYF
TGTGCCAGCAGCGGGACAGGGGAGACCCAGTACTTC
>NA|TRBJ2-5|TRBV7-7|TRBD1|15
CASSFLTGGSETQYF
TGTGCTAGCAGCTTTCTGACAGGGGGCTCGGAGACCCAGTACTTC
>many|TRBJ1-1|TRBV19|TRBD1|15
CASNRGLVANTEAFF
TGTGCCAGTAACAGGGGCTTGGTCGCGAACACTGAAGCTTTCTTT
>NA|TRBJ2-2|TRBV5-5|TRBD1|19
CASSPLVRSGQGRSGELFF
TGTGCCAGCAGCCCATTAGTCCGTTCTGGACAGGGAAGATCCGGGGAGCTGTTTTTT
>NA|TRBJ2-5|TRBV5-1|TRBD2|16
CASSYLAVTFQETQYF
TGCGCCAGCAGCTATCTAGCGGTTACCTTTCAAGAGACCCAGTACTTC
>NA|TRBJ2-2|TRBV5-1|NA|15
CASSSVSEVTGELFF
TGCGCCAGCAGCTCAGTAAGTGAGGTCACCGGGGAGCTGTTTTTT
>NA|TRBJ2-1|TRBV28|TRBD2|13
CASRPGLAKQQFF
TGTGCCAGCAGGCCGGGACTAGCGAAACAGCAGTTCTTC
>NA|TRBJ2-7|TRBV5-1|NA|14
CASSLRSGSHEQYF
TGCGCCAGCAGCTTGAGGTCGGGGAGCCACGAGCAGTACTTC
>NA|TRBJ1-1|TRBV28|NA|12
CASVRVGTEAFF
TGTGCCAGTGTGCGGGTCGGCACTGAAGCTTTCTTT
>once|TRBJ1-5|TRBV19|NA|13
CASSIAQLRPQHF
TGTGCCAGTAGTATAGCCCAGTTGCGGCCCCAGCATTTT
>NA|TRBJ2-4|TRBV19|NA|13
CASSIGVSNIQYF
TGTGCCAGTAGTATAGGTGTTTCCAATATTCAGTACTTC
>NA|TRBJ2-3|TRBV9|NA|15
CASSVGTTYTDTQYF
TGTGCCAGCAGCGTGGGTACTACCTACACAGATACGCAGTATTTT
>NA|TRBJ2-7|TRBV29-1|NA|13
CSGGQGGNYEQYF
TGCAGCGGGGGGCAGGGTGGGAACTACGAGCAGTACTTC
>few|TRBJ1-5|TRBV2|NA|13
CASSTAIGQPQHF
TGTGCCAGCAGCACTGCCATCGGCCAGCCCCAGCATTTT
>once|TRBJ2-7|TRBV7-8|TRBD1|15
CASSLLGTVSPEQYF
TGTGCCAGCAGCTTACTAGGGACAGTATCCCCCGAGCAGTACTTC
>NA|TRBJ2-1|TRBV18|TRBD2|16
CASSLTSGRAYNEQFF
TGTGCCAGCTCACTTACAAGCGGGAGGGCCTACAATGAGCAGTTCTTC
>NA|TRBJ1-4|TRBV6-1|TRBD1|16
CASSDFPPGTDGKLFF
TGTGCCAGCAGTGATTTTCCCCCAGGGACAGACGGAAAACTGTTTTTT
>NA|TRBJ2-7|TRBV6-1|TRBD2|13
CASSHPGGGEQYF
TGTGCCAGCAGTCACCCCGGGGGGGGCGAGCAGTACTTC